This section outlines one T cell receptor beta chain sequence together with its context. Relative to the germline gene, one junction end is altered; a read error may explain this. CDR1 and CDR2 (germline): SGHRS, YFSETQ. The CDR3 runs to 15 residues. Method: immunoSEQ multiplex PCR; TCRdb's copy keeps in-frame clones and lacks some. The sample consists of some 240,000 clones, about 80% of them appearing once. The data stem from a study of blood T cell repertoires in COVID-19. The sequence was obtained from a man aged 25 to 40 with acute COVID-19. Sequencing was performed on PBMCs or T cells enriched from blood (not recorded which). The genes are TRBV5-1 and TRBJ1-6, with TRBD1 matching over 8 bases. CDR3 in amino acids: CASSLLGQDNSPLHF. The CDR3 region has the DNA TGTGCCAGCAGCTTGTTGGGACAGGATAATTCACCCCTCCACTTT.